This T cell receptor (beta chain) was documented in a study of spatial heterogeneity in lung cancer. With regard to this clonotype: This beta chain is an off-target read within a library intended for alpha chains, so its frequency means little.

TCRdb re-called the 5' RACE reads through MiXCR, storing one row per CDR3 protein. The sample has several thousand distinct CDR3 sequences, roughly 5.2% seen once; the top ten hold around 9%. Sample time point: sample taken at primary tumor resection. Researchers sequenced whole RNA taken from tumor, nontumor lung or frozen PBMC without sorting. Trimming stripped 1 base from V and 15 bases from J, with 13 bases between. The CDR3 extends over 13 amino acids. The sequence was collected from a female donor with early-stage non-small cell lung cancer. The chain has TRBV12-3 or TRBV12-4 and TRBJ1-6, with D hard to call. The starting material was normal lung tissue next to the tumor, obtained at surgery. In DNA form, the CDR3 reads TGTGCCAGCAGTTTAGGTGAAAAAGCGGGCCTCCACTTT. It specifies CASSLGEKAGLHF.